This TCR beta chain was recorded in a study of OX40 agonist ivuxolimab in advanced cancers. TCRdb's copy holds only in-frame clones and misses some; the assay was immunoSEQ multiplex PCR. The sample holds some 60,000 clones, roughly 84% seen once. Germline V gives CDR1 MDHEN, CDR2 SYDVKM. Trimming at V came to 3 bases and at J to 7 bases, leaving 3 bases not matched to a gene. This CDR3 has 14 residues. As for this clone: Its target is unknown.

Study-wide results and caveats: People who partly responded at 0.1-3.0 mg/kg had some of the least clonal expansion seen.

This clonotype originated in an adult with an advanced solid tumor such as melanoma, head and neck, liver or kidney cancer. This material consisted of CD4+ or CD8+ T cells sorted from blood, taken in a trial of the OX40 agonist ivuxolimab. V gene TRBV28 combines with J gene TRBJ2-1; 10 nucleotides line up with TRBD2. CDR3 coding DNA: TGTGCCAGCAGTTTTGCTAGCGGGAGAAATGAGCAGTTCTTC. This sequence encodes CASSFASGRNEQFF.